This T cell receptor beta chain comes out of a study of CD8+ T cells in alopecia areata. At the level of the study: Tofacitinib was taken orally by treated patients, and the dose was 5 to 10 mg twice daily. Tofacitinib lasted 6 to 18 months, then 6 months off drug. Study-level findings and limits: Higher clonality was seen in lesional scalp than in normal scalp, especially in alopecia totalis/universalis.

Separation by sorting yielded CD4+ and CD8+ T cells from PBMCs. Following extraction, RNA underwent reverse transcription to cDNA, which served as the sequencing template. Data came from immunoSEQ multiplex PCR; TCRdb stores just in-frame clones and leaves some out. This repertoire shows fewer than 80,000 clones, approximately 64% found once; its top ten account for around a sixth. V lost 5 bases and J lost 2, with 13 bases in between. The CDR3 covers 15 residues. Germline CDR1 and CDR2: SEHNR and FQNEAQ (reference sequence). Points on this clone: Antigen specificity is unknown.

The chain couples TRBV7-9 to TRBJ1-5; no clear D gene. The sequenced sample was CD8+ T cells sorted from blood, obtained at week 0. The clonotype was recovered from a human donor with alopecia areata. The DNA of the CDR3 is TGTGCCAGCAGCGACTGGGGTGTAGGCAATCAGCCCCAGCATTTT. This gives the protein CASSDWGVGNQPQHF.